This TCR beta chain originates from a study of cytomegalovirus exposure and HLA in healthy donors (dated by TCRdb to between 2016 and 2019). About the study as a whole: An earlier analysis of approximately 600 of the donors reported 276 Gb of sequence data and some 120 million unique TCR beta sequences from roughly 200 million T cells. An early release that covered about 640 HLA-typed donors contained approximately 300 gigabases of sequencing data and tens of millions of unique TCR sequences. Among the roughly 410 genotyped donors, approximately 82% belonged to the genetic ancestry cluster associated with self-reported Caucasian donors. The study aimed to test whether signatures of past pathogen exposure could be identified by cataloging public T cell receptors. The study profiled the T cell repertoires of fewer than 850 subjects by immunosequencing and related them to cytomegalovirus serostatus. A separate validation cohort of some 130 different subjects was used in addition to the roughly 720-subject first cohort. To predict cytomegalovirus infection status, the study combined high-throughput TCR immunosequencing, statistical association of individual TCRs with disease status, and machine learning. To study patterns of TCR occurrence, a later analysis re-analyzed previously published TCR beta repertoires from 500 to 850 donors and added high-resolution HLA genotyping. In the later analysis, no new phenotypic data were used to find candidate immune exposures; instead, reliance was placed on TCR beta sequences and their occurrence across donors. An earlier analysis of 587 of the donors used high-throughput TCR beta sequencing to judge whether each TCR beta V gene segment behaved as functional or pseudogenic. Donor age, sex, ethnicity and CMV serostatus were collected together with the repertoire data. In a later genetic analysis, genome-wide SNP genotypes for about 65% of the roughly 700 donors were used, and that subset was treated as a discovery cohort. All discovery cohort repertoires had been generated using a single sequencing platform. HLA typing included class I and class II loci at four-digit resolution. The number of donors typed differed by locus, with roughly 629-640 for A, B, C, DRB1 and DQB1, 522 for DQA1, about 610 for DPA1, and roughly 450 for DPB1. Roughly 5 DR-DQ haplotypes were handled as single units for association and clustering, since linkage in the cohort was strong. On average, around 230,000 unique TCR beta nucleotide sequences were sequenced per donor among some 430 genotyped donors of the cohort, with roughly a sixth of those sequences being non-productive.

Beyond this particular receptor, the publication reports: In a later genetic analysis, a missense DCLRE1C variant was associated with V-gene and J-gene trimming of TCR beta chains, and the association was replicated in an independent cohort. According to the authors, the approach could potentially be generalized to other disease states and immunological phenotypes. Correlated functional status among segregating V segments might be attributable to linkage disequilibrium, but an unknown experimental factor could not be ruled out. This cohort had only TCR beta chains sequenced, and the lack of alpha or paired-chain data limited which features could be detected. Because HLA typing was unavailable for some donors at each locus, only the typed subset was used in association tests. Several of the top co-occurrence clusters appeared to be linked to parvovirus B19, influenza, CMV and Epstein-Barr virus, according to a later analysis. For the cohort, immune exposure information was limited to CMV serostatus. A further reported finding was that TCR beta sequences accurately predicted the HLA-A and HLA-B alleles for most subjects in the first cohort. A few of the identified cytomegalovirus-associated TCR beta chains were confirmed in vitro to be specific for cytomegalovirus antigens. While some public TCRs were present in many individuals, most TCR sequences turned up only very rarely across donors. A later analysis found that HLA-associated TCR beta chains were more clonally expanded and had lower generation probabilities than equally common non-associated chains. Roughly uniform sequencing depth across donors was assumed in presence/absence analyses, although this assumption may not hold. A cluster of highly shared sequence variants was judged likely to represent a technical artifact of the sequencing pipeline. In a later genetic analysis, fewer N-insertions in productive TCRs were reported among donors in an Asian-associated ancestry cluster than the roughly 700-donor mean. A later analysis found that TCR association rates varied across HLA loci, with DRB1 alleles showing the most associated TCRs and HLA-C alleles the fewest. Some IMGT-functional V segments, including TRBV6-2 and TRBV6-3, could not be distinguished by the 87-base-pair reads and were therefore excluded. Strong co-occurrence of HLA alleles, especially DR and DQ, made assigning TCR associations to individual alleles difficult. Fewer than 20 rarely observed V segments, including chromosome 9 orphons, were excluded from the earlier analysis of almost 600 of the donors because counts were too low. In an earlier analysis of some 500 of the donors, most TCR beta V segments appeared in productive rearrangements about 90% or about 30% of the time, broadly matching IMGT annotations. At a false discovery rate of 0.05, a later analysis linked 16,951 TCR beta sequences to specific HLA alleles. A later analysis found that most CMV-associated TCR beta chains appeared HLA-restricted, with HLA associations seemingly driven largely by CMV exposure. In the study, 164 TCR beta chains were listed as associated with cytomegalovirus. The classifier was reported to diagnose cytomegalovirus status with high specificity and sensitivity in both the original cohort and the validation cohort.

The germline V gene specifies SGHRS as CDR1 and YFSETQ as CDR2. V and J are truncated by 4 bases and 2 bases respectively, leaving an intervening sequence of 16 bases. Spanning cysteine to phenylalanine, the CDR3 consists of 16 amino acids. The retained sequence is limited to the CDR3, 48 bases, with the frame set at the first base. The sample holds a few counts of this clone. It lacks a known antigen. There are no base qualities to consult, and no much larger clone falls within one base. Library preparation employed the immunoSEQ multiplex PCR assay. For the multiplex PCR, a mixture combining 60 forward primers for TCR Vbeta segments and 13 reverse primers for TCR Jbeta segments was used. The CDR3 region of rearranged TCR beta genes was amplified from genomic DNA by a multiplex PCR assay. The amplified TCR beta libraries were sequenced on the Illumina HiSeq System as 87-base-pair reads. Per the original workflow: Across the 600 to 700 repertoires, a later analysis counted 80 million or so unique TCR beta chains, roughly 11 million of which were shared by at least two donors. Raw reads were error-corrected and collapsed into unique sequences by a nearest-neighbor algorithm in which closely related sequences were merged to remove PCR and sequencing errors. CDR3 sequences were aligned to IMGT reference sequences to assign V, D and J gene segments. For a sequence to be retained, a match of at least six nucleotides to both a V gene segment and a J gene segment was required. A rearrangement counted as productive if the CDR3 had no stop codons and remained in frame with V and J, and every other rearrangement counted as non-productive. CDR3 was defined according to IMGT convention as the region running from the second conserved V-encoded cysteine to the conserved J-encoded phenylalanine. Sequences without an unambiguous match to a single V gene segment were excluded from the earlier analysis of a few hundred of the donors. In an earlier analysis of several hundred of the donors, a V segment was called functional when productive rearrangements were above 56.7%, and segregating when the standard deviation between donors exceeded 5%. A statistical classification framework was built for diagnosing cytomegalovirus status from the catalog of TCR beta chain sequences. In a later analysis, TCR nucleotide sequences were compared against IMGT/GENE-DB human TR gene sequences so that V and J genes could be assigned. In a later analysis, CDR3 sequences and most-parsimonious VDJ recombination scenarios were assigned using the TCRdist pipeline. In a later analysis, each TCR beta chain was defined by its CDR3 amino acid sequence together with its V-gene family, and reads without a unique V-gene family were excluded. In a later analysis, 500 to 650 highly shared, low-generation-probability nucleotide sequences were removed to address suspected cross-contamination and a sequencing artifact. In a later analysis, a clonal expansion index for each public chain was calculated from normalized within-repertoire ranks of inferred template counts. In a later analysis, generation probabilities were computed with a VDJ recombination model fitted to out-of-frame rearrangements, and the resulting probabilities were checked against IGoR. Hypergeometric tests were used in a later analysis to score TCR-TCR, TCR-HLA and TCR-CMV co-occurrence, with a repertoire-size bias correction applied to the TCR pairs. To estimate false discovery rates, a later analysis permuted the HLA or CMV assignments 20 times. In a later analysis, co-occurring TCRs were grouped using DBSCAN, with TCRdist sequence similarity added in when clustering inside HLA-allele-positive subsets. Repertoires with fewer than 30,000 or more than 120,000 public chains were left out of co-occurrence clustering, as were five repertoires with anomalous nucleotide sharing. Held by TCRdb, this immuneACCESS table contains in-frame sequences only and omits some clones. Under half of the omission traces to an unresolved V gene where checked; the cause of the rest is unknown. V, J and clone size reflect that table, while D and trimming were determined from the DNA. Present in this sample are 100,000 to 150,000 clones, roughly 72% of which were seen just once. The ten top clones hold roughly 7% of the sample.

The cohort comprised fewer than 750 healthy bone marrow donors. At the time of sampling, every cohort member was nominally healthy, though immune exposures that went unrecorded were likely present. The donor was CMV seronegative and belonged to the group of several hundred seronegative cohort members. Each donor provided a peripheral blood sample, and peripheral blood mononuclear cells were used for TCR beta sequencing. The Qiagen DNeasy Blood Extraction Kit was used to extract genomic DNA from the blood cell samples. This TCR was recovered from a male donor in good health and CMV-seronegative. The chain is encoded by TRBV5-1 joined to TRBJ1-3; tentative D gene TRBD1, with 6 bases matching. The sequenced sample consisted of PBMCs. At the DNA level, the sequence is TGCGCCAGCAGCACGGAAGGGGGTAATGCTGGAAACACCATATATTTT. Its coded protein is CASSTEGGNAGNTIYF.